A single sample is the source of the 22 T cell receptor beta chains below, sequenced in a study of blood T cell repertoires in COVID-19 (dated by TCRdb to the early 2020s). The library was built by means of the immunoSEQ multiplex PCR assay. Entries here come from immuneACCESS through TCRdb and include only in-frame sequences with V and J called. Some clones fail to appear in such tables; in the studies checked, an unresolved V gene covers under half of the shortfall, and the cause of the remainder is unknown. Recorded for this sample are over 6,500 clones; 80% to 90% of them occurred a single time. 8.5% of the sample belongs to the ten largest clones. What was sequenced was peripheral blood. Receptors originate from a human donor in a cohort sampled during active COVID-19. The donor label of this sample is uncertain.

For this clone: This same CDR3 is encoded by further DNA sequences in the sample. The CDR3 loop is CASSQVPGQGVYEQYF. As DNA, the CDR3 is TGTGCCAGCAGCCAAGTACCGGGACAGGGGGTATACGAGCAGTACTTC. The rearrangement joins TRBV3-1 (or the pseudogene TRBV3-2) to TRBJ2-7; 11 bases are a match to TRBD1. Germline V lookup: CDR1 LGHDT, CDR2 YNNKEL (reference sequence). V trimming: 1 base; J trimming: 4 bases; junction bases outside the gene matches: 6. The CDR3 sequence is 16 residues long.

CDR3 residues: CASSQEGGGLAKNIQYF. CDR3 sequence (DNA): TGCGCCAGCAGCCAAGAAGGCGGTGGGTTAGCCAAAAACATTCAGTACTTC. This chain joins TRBV4-1 and TRBJ2-4; D not resolved. This CDR3 comprises 17 residues. The V gene's germline CDR1 is MGHRA and CDR2 YSYEKL. The V and J ends lost 0 bases and 0 bases respectively, with 12 bases between them.

The V call is TRBV6-5, the J call TRBJ2-1, with TRBD2 identical over 7 bases. This CDR3 has 14 residues. Looked up from germline, CDR1 is MNHEY and CDR2 is SVGAGI. V lost 2 bases and J lost 4; bases outside the gene matches: 2. This CDR3 is CASSYVGGYNEQFF. Here the CDR3 DNA reads TGTGCCAGCAGTTACGTGGGGGGGTACAATGAGCAGTTCTTC.

This sequence joins TRBV24-1 and TRBJ2-7, with D possibly matching TRBD1 (6 bases). Germline CDR1 reads KGHDR; CDR2 reads SFDVKD. Trimming shortened V by 4 bases and J by 5 bases, and 8 bases separated the two germline ends. The CDR3 totals 12 residues. The CDR3 DNA sequence: TGTGCCACCAGTGACCAGGGGAACGAGCAGTACTTC. Its protein product is CATSDQGNEQYF.

The chain has TRBV10-3 and TRBJ1-2, with D possibly matching TRBD1 (5 bases). Germline V gene lookup returns CDR1 ENHRY and CDR2 SYGVKD. V was pared by 8 bases and J by 0 bases, with 7 bases between. This CDR3 spans 12 amino acids. CDR3: CAISGANYGYTF. The CDR3 DNA reads as TGTGCCATCTCGGGGGCTAACTATGGCTACACCTTC.

This clone was observed a few times. The chain recombines TRBV11-2 with TRBJ2-7; 9 positions match TRBD1. The CDR3 is 15 amino acids. CDR1 SGHAT and CDR2 FQNNGV come from the germline V gene. V lost 5 bases and J lost 2; bases outside the gene matches: 7. CDR3 nucleotide sequence: TGTGCCAGCAGCGCCGGGACAGGGTATGCCTACGAGCAGTACTTC. This encodes CASSAGTGYAYEQYF.

This sequence joins TRBV2 and TRBJ1-4; 10 nucleotides match TRBD1. This CDR3 is built from 18 residues. Germline V CDR1 and CDR2: SNHLY, FYNNEI. The V gene end was trimmed by 10 bases and the J gene end by 0 bases; junction bases not matched to a gene: 14. The CDR3 bases are TGTGCCACCCCCCGGCGGGGACAGGGGCCTGCAACTAATGAAAAACTGTTTTTT. Protein: CATPRRGQGPATNEKLFF.

The chain is built from TRBV14 and TRBJ2-3; 8 nucleotides align to TRBD1. Germline V gene lookup returns CDR1 SGHDN and CDR2 FVKESK. V trimming: 1 base; J trimming: 3 bases; junction bases outside the gene matches: 6. CDR3 length: 16 residues. The CDR3 DNA follows: TGTGCCAGCAGCCAAGCCCCAGGGGGCCCGACAGATACGCAGTATTTT. Its translation is CASSQAPGGPTDTQYF.

The chain joins TRBV2 to TRBJ2-3; 8 bases align to TRBD2. Looked up from germline, CDR1 is SNHLY and CDR2 is FYNNEI. The ends lost 4 bases at V and 1 base at J; junction bases unmatched: 7. The CDR3 consists of 16 residues. CDR3 sequence: CASSALSGGGTDTQYF. The CDR3 DNA follows: TGTGCCAGCAGTGCCTTAAGCGGGGGAGGCACAGATACGCAGTATTTT.

This CDR3 reads CAIGGTGDSYEQYF. The CDR3 DNA follows: TGTGCCATCGGTGGGACAGGGGATTCCTACGAGCAGTACTTC. This chain joins TRBV10-3 and TRBJ2-7; 10 bases fit TRBD1. Looked up from germline, CDR1 is ENHRY and CDR2 is SYGVKD. The CDR3 length is 14 residues. Losses at the gene ends were 8 bases for V and 1 base for J; bases not matched to a gene: 5.

The V call is TRBV11-2, the J call TRBJ1-6, with D possibly matching TRBD1 (5 bases). V lost 1 base and J 13 bases, leaving 11 bases between the germline ends. The CDR3 contains 13 residues. The germline V gene encodes CDR1 SGHAT and CDR2 FQNNGV. The CDR3 sequence: CASSLGQGSPLHF. CDR3 nucleotide sequence: TGTGCCAGCAGCTTAGGGCAGGGATCCCCCCTCCACTTT.

The chain recombines TRBV27 with TRBJ2-1; 9 bases fit TRBD2. CDR1 MNHEY and CDR2 SMNVEV come from the germline V gene (reference sequence). CDR3 length equals 15 residues. The ends lost 0 bases at V and 6 bases at J; junction bases unmatched: 3. CDR3 bases: TGTGCCAGCAGTTTATCGGGACTAGCACCCAATGAGCAGTTCTTC. Translation gives CASSLSGLAPNEQFF.

The chain is built from TRBV27 and TRBJ1-2; TRBD1 might be the D (6 bases). The CDR3 length is 15 residues. Trimming took off 3 bases at V and 0 bases at J, with 11 bases between the two ends. Germline V gives CDR1 MNHEY, CDR2 SMNVEV (reference sequence). The CDR3 reads CASSLKQGANYGYTF. CDR3 coding DNA: TGTGCCAGCAGTTTGAAACAGGGAGCTAACTATGGCTACACCTTC.

V is TRBV5-1 and J is TRBJ2-1, with TRBD1 matching 8 bases. CDR1 and CDR2 from the germline V gene are SGHRS and YFSETQ. The length of the CDR3 is 14 residues. After removal of 3 bases from V and 2 bases from J, the junction contained 1 base not matched to a gene. The CDR3 nucleotides read TGCGCCAGCAGCTCCAGGGGGCCCTACAATGAGCAGTTCTTC. Translating it yields CASSSRGPYNEQFF.

This chain joins TRBV5-1 and TRBJ2-2; 10 bases are a match to TRBD2. The CDR3 consists of 15 residues. V shed 3 bases and J 6 bases; nucleotides not matched to a gene: 5. The germline V gene has CDR1 SGHRS and CDR2 YFSETQ. The CDR3 is CASSSAGGRAGELFF. The DNA for the CDR3 is TGCGCCAGCAGCTCAGCGGGGGGGCGAGCCGGGGAGCTGTTTTTT.

The J gene is TRBJ2-2, the V gene TRBV7-2, with TRBD2 identical over 9 bases. The V segment lost 8 bases and the J segment 3 bases; nucleotides outside the gene matches: 4. Germline lookup yields CDR1 SGHTA and CDR2 FQGNSA. This CDR3 is 14 amino acids long. CDR3 coding DNA: TGTGCCAGCCCCCTAGCGGGGTACACCGGGGAGCTGTTTTTT. It is translated as CASPLAGYTGELFF.

This clone was detected once. The rearrangement uses TRBV4-1 and TRBJ2-7, with a tentative D call TRBD1 (5 bases). Looked up from germline, CDR1 is MGHRA and CDR2 is YSYEKL. Trimming stripped 0 bases from V and 6 bases from J, with 12 bases between. This CDR3 region has 14 residues. The CDR3 bases are TGCGCCAGCAGCCAAGACAGGCCCCAGGGCGAGCAGTACTTC. Translation gives CASSQDRPQGEQYF.

The chain carries TRBV28 and TRBJ2-3; 7 bases match TRBD2. This CDR3 has 21 amino acids. Germline V lookup: CDR1 MDHEN, CDR2 SYDVKM. V dropped 3 bases and J dropped 0; count of bases not matched to a gene: 21. CDR3 in amino acids: CASSFSRLPFAGAASTDTQYF. The CDR3 DNA is TGTGCCAGCAGTTTTTCCCGTCTTCCCTTTGCGGGAGCCGCTAGCACAGATACGCAGTATTTT.

CDR3 loop: CASSLLSSGVSTDTQYF. The CDR3 coding sequence is TGTGCCAGCAGTCTCTTATCTAGCGGGGTTAGCACAGATACGCAGTATTTT. The chain is built from TRBV28 and TRBJ2-3, with 9 bases lining up with TRBD2. Germline V gene lookup returns CDR1 MDHEN and CDR2 SYDVKM. V lost 5 bases to trimming and J lost 0 bases; unmatched junction nucleotides: 9. This CDR3 has 17 amino acids.

The V call is TRBV19, the J call TRBJ1-5; maybe TRBD1 (5 bases). Deletions cut 3 bases from V and 6 bases from J, with 15 bases between. CDR3 size: 15 residues. CDR1 is LNHDA and CDR2 is SQIVND in the germline V gene (reference sequence). The CDR3 here is CASSILSAQGQPQHF. The CDR3 bases are TGTGCCAGTAGTATCCTTTCGGCCCAGGGTCAGCCCCAGCATTTT.

This clone qualifies as large. This sequence joins TRBV5-8 and TRBJ1-5; unclear D gene. The CDR3 has 11 residues. CDR1 and CDR2 (germline): SGHTS, YDEGEE. Trimming cost V 2 bases and J 6 bases, with 3 bases left between them. CDR3 region: CASSFGQPQHF. The DNA of the CDR3 is TGTGCCAGCAGCTTCGGTCAGCCCCAGCATTTT.

CDR3 in DNA: TGCGCCAGCAGCCGGGGGACAGGGGGCCTAGGCTATGGCTACACCTTC. This sequence encodes CASSRGTGGLGYGYTF. The chain has TRBV5-1 and TRBJ1-2; 12 nucleotides line up with TRBD1. CDR1 is SGHRS and CDR2 is YFSETQ in the germline V gene. The trim removed 4 bases at V and 4 bases at J, leaving 8 bases unmatched. This CDR3 comprises 16 residues.